These 28 T cell receptor beta chains share one sample of origin, sequenced in a study of identical twins. TCRdb recomputed calls from the 5' RACE reads with MiXCR, one row per CDR3 protein. This sample carries 600,000 to 800,000 distinct CDR3 sequences, approximately 21% of them seen once, and the ten largest clones take 4% to 5.5%. These data also featured in a second study, about T cells expressing NK-cell markers.

The specimen was PBMCs. The receptors were sampled from a woman under 30 in good health.

This chain connects TRBV3-1 to TRBJ2-3; D is uncertain. This CDR3 contains 14 residues. V was cut by 2 bases and J by 0 bases, with 6 bases left in between. Germline CDR1 reads LGHDT; CDR2 reads YNNKEL (reference sequence). The CDR3 is CASSQTASTDTQYF. In DNA form, the CDR3 reads TGTGCCAGCAGCCAAACAGCGAGCACAGATACGCAGTATTTT.

This sequence joins TRBV6-1 and TRBJ2-1; 12 bases align to TRBD2. This CDR3 has 17 residues. Germline V CDR1 and CDR2: MNHNS, SASEGT. The V segment lost 6 bases and the J segment 0 bases; nucleotides outside the gene matches: 6. Here the CDR3 reads CASRTSGGLSSYNEQFF. The CDR3 nucleotides are TGTGCCAGCAGAACTAGCGGGGGGCTTAGCTCCTACAATGAGCAGTTCTTC.

The chain employs TRBV20-1 and TRBJ1-4; D is possibly TRBD1 (6 bases). V was trimmed by 6 bases and J by 7 bases, leaving 18 bases between them. The CDR3 sequence is 14 residues long. Germline CDR1 is DFQATT and CDR2 is SNEGSKA (reference sequence). CDR3 nucleotide sequence: TGCAGTGCGCCAAAAGGGGGATTGGGTGAAAAACTGTTTTTT. It yields the protein CSAPKGGLGEKLFF.

The CDR3, as DNA: TGTGCCTCCTCACCCCCAACGGTGGGGTACGAGCAGTACTTC. Amino acid sequence: CASSPPTVGYEQYF. The chain couples TRBV10-3 to TRBJ2-7, with D unclear. Per the germline V gene, CDR1 is ENHRY and CDR2 is SYGVKD. V shed 11 bases and J shed 4 bases, with 21 bases lying between them. The CDR3 has 14 residues.

This chain links TRBV20-1 with TRBJ2-5, with D possibly TRBD1 on 5 matching bases. Trimming removed 7 bases from V and 2 bases from J, with 8 bases in between. This CDR3 contains 11 residues. The germline V gene has CDR1 DFQATT and CDR2 SNEGSKA (reference sequence). The CDR3 region is CSVTVQETQYF. CDR3 nucleotide sequence: TGCAGTGTGACAGTACAAGAGACCCAGTACTTC.

The chain recombines TRBV5-8 with TRBJ1-1; D uncertain. This CDR3 is 13 amino acids long. V shed 6 bases and J shed 1 base, with 10 bases lying between them. The germline V gene encodes CDR1 SGHTS and CDR2 YDEGEE. CDR3 sequence reads: CASKREANTEAFF. CDR3 nucleotide sequence: TGTGCCAGCAAAAGGGAGGCGAACACTGAAGCTTTCTTT. Full variable domain (rest looked up from reference TRBV5-8 and TRBJ1-1): EAGVTQSPTHLIKTRGQQATLRCSPISGHTSVYWYQQALGLGLQFLLWYDEGEERNRGNFPPRFSGRQFPNYSSELNVNALELEDSALYLCASKREANTEAFFGQGTRLTVV.

This clonotype was recorded many times. The V and J genes are TRBV7-9 and TRBJ2-7; D is perhaps TRBD1 (6 bases). Germline CDR1 and CDR2: SEHNR and FQNEAQ (reference sequence). Trimming removed 2 bases at V and 3 bases at J, with 17 bases between. The CDR3 is 16 residues long. The CDR3 is CASSLKQGLSFYEQYF. In DNA, the CDR3 is TGTGCCAGCAGCTTAAAACAGGGCCTCAGTTTCTACGAGCAGTACTTC.

The V and J genes are TRBV20-1 and TRBJ1-5; TRBD1 is a possible D gene (5 bases). The CDR3 totals 17 residues. Germline assignment: CDR1 DFQATT and CDR2 SNEGSKA (reference sequence). V lost 3 bases and J lost 5, with 23 bases in between. The CDR3 here is CSASPTWGGNFDQPQHF. The CDR3, as DNA: TGCAGTGCTAGCCCTACTTGGGGCGGCAATTTCGATCAGCCCCAGCATTTT.

This clonotype was seen a handful of times. The chain carries TRBV9 and TRBJ2-7; D gene unclear. Germline lookup yields CDR1 SGDLS and CDR2 YYNGEE. The CDR3 spans 11 residues. V lost 0 bases to trimming and J lost 5 bases, with 3 bases between them. CDR3 DNA sequence: TGTGCCAGCAGCGTAGATGACGAGCAGTACTTC. It codes for CASSVDDEQYF.

The chain employs TRBV5-6 and TRBJ2-1, with a weak D call TRBD2 (6 bases). The CDR3 length is 16 residues. The ends were cut back, 6 bases at V and 10 bases at J, with 26 bases in the middle. CDR1 is SGHDT, CDR2 YYEEEE, per germline. CDR3 nucleotides: TGTGCCAGCACCACCATAAGACTAGACACCAATTGGGAGCAGTTCTTC. Protein sequence: CASTTIRLDTNWEQFF.

This clonotype came up many times. This chain uses TRBV5-1 with TRBJ2-5; tentatively, D is TRBD1 (5 bases). Germline assignment: CDR1 SGHRS and CDR2 YFSETQ. The ends were cut back, 2 bases at V and 3 bases at J, with 11 bases in the middle. This CDR3 is built from 14 residues. CDR3 region: CASSLGVREETQYF. CDR3 nucleotide sequence: TGCGCCAGCAGCTTAGGGGTTCGCGAAGAGACCCAGTACTTC. Complete variable domain (other parts from reference TRBV5-1 and TRBJ2-5): KAGVTQTPRYLIKTRGQQVTLSCSPISGHRSVSWYQQTPGQGLQFLFEYFSETQRNKGNFPGRFSGRQFSNSRSEMNVSTLELGDSALYLCASSLGVREETQYFGPGTRLLVL.

There are a few counts of this clonotype. The chain employs TRBV10-3 and TRBJ1-1, with a possible D match to TRBD1 (5 bases). The length of the CDR3 is 12 residues. Germline assignment: CDR1 ENHRY and CDR2 SYGVKD. V was cut by 8 bases and J by 4 bases, with 11 bases left in between. CDR3 in amino acids: CAILTGGTEAFF. CDR3 coding DNA: TGTGCCATCCTAACAGGTGGCACTGAAGCTTTCTTT.

This clonotype was seen only a few times. The genes are TRBV5-1 and TRBJ2-1; 7 bases align to TRBD2. CDR3 size: 16 residues. V lost 4 bases to trimming and J lost 6 bases; unmatched junction nucleotides: 13. Germline V lookup: CDR1 SGHRS, CDR2 YFSETQ. The CDR3 DNA follows: TGCGCCAGCAGCCCCCTCGGACTAGTCGGATTCAATGAGCAGTTCTTC. This translates into CASSPLGLVGFNEQFF.

V is TRBV7-3 and J is TRBJ1-5; no definite D call. V lost 4 bases and J 4 bases, leaving 5 bases between the germline ends. This CDR3 contains 12 residues. Germline V CDR1 and CDR2: SGHTA, FQGTGA. The CDR3 is CASSSLNQPQHF. For the CDR3, the DNA is TGTGCCAGCAGCTCGCTAAATCAGCCCCAGCATTTT.

This clonotype was seen repeatedly, ten times or more. The rearrangement links TRBV12-3 or TRBV12-4 to TRBJ1-2; a weak D match, TRBD1 (6 bases). This CDR3 is 12 amino acids long. The ends were cut back, 7 bases at V and 6 bases at J, with 12 bases in the middle. CDR3 residues: CASNNRVDGYTF. The CDR3 region has the DNA TGTGCCAGCAATAACAGGGTTGATGGCTACACCTTC.

The chain carries TRBV23-1 and TRBJ2-2; D not resolved. TRBV23-1 has ORF status, its function being uncertain. V gave up 7 bases and J gave up 8 bases, with 8 bases separating them. There are 11 residues in the CDR3. The CDR3 DNA sequence: TGCGCCAGCATGTTCGGGGGGGAGCTGTTTTTT. It codes for CASMFGGELFF.

The J gene is TRBJ2-7, the V gene TRBV7-9; D assignment may be TRBD1 or TRBD2 (5 bases each). Per germline, CDR1 SEHNR and CDR2 FQNEAQ (reference sequence). V lost 4 bases, J lost 7 bases, and 11 bases lay in between. CDR3 length: 12 amino acids. CDR3 in DNA: TGTGCCAGCAGCTCGGGACCGTTGGAGCAGTACTTC. Its protein product is CASSSGPLEQYF.

The gene calls are TRBV9 and TRBJ2-1; the D is unclear. Trimming removed 3 bases at V and 8 bases at J, with 6 bases between. CDR1 SGDLS and CDR2 YYNGEE come from the germline V gene. The CDR3 runs to 11 residues. The CDR3 loop is CASSADHEQFF. CDR3 nucleotides: TGTGCCAGCAGCGCGGACCATGAGCAGTTCTTC.

This clonotype was recorded a few times. The chain employs TRBV20-1 and TRBJ2-7; D is ambiguous. Trimming took 0 bases from V and 5 from J, leaving 11 bases between them. The CDR3 spans 13 residues. From germline, CDR1 is DFQATT and CDR2 SNEGSKA (reference sequence). CDR3 sequence: CSAREAGFHEQYF. The CDR3 nucleotides read TGCAGTGCTAGAGAGGCAGGATTCCACGAGCAGTACTTC.

J is TRBJ1-2 and V is TRBV12-5; 7 positions match TRBD1. CDR3 size: 16 residues. CDR1 and CDR2 from the germline V gene are LGHNT and FRNRAP. Losses at the gene ends were 0 bases for V and 4 bases for J; bases not matched to a gene: 8. The CDR3: CASGLVPEGAFYGYTF. DNA for the CDR3: TGTGCTAGTGGTTTGGTACCCGAGGGGGCCTTCTATGGCTACACCTTC. The full variable domain, its missing parts supplied by reference TRBV12-5 and TRBJ1-2, is DARVTQTPRHKVTEMGQEVTMRCQPILGHNTVFWYRQTMMQGLELLAYFRNRAPLDDSGMPKDRFSAEMPDATLATLKIQPSEPRDSAVYFCASGLVPEGAFYGYTFGSGTRLTVV.

This clonotype was counted many times. The rearrangement joins TRBV20-1 to TRBJ2-5; tentatively, D is TRBD1 or TRBD2 (5 bases each). Deletions cut 5 bases from V and 7 bases from J, with 14 bases between. Per germline, CDR1 DFQATT and CDR2 SNEGSKA (reference sequence). CDR3 length: 12 amino acids. CDR3 DNA sequence: TGCAGTGCTCCGGGACCCCCAAGGACCCAGTACTTC. It is translated as CSAPGPPRTQYF.

The rearrangement links TRBV6-2 or TRBV6-3 to TRBJ2-1; TRBD2 matches 12 bases. This CDR3 has 15 amino acids. CDR1 and CDR2 (germline): MNHEY, SVGEGT. The V gene end was trimmed by 6 bases and the J gene end by 4 bases; junction bases not matched to a gene: 4. The CDR3 loop reads CASRLAGGDYNEQFF. As DNA, the CDR3 is TGTGCCAGCAGACTAGCGGGAGGAGATTACAATGAGCAGTTCTTC.

This clonotype was seen more than once but under ten times. Here the CDR3 reads CATSRGNRGTTEAFF. The CDR3 region has the DNA TGTGCCACCAGCAGAGGGAACAGGGGCACGACTGAAGCTTTCTTT. The genes are TRBV15 and TRBJ1-1, with TRBD1 identical over 7 bases. The CDR3 has 15 amino acids. Germline V gives CDR1 LNHNV, CDR2 YYDKDF (reference sequence). V gave up 1 base and J gave up 5 bases; unmatched junction bases: 7.

This clonotype was counted only a few times. The chain uses TRBV20-1 and TRBJ2-2, with 12 bases identical to TRBD1. The V gene's germline CDR1 is DFQATT and CDR2 SNEGSKA (reference sequence). J gave up 7 bases and V 6 bases, and 12 bases lay outside the gene matches. This CDR3 has 16 amino acids. The CDR3 is CSAITGTGGAGGELFF. The DNA of the CDR3 is TGCAGTGCGATCACCGGGACAGGGGGCGCGGGCGGGGAGCTGTTTTTT.

CDR3 bases: TGTGCCAGCAGCCAAACCTACGGGAACACTGAAGCTTTCTTT. Its protein product is CASSQTYGNTEAFF. This chain joins TRBV3-1 and TRBJ1-1; D unresolved. The CDR3 covers 14 residues. Germline CDR1 LGHDT, CDR2 YNNKEL (reference sequence). V lost 2 bases to trimming and J lost 1 base, with 8 bases between them.

In the case of this clonotype: This may stem from a read error, because a much larger clone lies one nucleotide away. This likely comes from a read error, as the CDR3 has no conserved phenylalanine or tryptophan at its end. This chain joins TRBV29-1 and TRBJ2-1, with D perhaps assigned TRBD1 or TRBD2 (5 bases each). The CDR3 is 13 amino acids. Trimming pared 4 bases from V and 4 bases from J, leaving 11 bases between. In germline, CDR1 is SQVTM, CDR2 ANQGSEA. The CDR3 nucleotides are TGCAGCGTTGGGCAGGGAGAGTACAATGAGCAGTTCTAC. It codes for CSVGQGEYNEQFY.

The chain uses TRBV12-3 or TRBV12-4 and TRBJ2-2; possible D gene TRBD1, 6 bases. Trimming took off 6 bases at V and 9 bases at J, with 11 bases between the two ends. The CDR3 length is 12 residues. The CDR3 reads CASRVQGRELFF. Here the CDR3 DNA reads TGTGCCAGCAGGGTACAGGGTAGGGAGCTGTTTTTT.

This clonotype came up a few times. The V and J genes are TRBV7-2 and TRBJ1-1; unclear D gene. The V and J ends lost 1 base and 4 bases respectively, with 10 bases between them. Germline CDR1 reads SGHTA; CDR2 reads FQGNSA. The CDR3 runs to 14 residues. The CDR3: CASSLGAVSTEAFF. In DNA, the CDR3 is TGTGCCAGCAGCTTAGGGGCGGTGAGCACTGAAGCTTTCTTT.